The TCR beta chain under discussion was sequenced for a study of blood T cell repertoires in COVID-19. Whole-study context: Samples of COVID-19 (acute and convalescent) were obtained from the United States, Italy and Spain. Sources were T cells, B-cell-depleted T cells, or PBMCs; the material itself was cDNA or gDNA.

In Seattle, patients joined the study during active infection and were tracked longitudinally. In the original processing: The assay estimated nucleated cells by amplifying reference gene primers. The method was immunoSEQ multiplex PCR; TCRdb's version includes in-frame clones alone and lacks a portion of them. For V, J and clone size, that table is used; D and trimming come from the DNA. In the table there are approximately 140,000 clones, around 89% of which are singletons. The junction had 9 bases not matched to a gene; V was cut back by 10 bases and J by 0 bases. Germline V gene data show CDR1 as ENHRY and CDR2 as SYGVKD. The CDR3 consists of 14 residues.

Sequenced sample: peripheral blood. This TCR was recovered from a man between 18 and 35 years old with COVID-19, enrolled during active disease. V gene TRBV10-3 combines with J gene TRBJ2-7; 7 bases map to TRBD2. The CDR3 DNA sequence: TGTGCCACCCACCCCACTAGCGACTCCTACGAGCAGTACTTC. Amino acids: CATHPTSDSYEQYF.